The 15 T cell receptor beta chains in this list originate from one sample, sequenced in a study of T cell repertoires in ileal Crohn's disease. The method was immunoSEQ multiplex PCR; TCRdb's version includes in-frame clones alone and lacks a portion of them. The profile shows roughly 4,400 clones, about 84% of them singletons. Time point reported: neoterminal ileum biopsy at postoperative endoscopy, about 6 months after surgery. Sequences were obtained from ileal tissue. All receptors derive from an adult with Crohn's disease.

CDR3 sequence: CASSQDSSGGFSYNEQFF. CDR3 DNA: TGCGCCAGCAGCCAAGATTCTAGCGGGGGTTTCTCCTACAATGAGCAGTTCTTC. The chain links TRBV4-3 to TRBJ2-1, with 10 bases matching TRBD2. The germline CDR1 and CDR2 sequences are LGHNA and YSLEER. This CDR3 contains 18 residues. Trimming cost V 0 bases and J 0 bases; bases outside gene matches: 5.

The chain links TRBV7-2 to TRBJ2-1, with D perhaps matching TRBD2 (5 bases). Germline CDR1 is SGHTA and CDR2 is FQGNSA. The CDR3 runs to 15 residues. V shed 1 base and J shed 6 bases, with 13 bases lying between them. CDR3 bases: TGTGCCAGCAGCTTAGGATGGGCGGGTCTCAATGAGCAGTTCTTC. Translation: CASSLGWAGLNEQFF.

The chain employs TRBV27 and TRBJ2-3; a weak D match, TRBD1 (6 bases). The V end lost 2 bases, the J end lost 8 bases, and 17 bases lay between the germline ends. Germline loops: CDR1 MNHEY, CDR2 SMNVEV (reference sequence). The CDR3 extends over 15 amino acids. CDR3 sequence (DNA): TGTGCCAGCAGTTTAGGGGGCCCGACTCTCCCTACGCAGTATTTT. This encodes CASSLGGPTLPTQYF.

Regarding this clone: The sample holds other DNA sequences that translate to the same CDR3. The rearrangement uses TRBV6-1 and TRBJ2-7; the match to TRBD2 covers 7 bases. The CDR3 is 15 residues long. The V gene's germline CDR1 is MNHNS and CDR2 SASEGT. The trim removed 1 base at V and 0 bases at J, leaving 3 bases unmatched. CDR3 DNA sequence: TGTGCCAGCAGTGAAGAGGCTAGCGGCTCCTACGAGCAGTACTTC. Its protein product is CASSEEASGSYEQYF.

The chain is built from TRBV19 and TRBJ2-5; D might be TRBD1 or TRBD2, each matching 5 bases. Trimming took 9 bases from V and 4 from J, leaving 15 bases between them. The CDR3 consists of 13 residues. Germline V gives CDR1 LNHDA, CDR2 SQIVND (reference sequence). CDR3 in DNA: TGTGCCAGGAGACCGGGACGCGGAGAGACCCAGTACTTC. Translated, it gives CARRPGRGETQYF.

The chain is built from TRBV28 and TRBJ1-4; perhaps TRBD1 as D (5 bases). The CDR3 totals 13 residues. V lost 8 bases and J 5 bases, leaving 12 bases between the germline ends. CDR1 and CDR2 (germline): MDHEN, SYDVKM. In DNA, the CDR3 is TGTGCCAGCCGAGGGGCTGCGAATGAAAAACTGTTTTTT. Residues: CASRGAANEKLFF.

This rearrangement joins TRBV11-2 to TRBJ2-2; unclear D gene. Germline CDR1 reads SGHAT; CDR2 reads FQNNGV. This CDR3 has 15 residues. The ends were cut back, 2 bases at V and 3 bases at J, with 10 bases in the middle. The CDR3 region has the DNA TGTGCCAGCAGCTTAAATCAACTACACACCGGGGAGCTGTTTTTT. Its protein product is CASSLNQLHTGELFF.

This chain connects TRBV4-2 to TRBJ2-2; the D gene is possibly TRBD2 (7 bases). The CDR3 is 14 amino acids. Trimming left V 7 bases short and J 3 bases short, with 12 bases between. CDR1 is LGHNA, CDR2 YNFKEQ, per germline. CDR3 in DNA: TGTGCCAGCAAAAGGGAGGGGGACACCGGGGAGCTGTTTTTT. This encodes CASKREGDTGELFF.

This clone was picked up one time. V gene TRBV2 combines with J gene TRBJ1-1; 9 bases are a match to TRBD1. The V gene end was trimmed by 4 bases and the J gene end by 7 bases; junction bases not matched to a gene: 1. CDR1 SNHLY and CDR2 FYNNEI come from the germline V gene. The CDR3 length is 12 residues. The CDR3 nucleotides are TGTGCCAGCAGTGTGGACAGGGGTGAAGCTTTCTTT. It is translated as CASSVDRGEAFF.

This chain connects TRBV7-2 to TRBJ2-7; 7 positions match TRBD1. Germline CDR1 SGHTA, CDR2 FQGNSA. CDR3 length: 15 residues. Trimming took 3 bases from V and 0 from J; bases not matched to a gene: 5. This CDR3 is CASSFSRDSSYEQYF. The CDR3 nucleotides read TGTGCCAGCAGCTTTTCCCGGGACAGCTCCTACGAGCAGTACTTC.

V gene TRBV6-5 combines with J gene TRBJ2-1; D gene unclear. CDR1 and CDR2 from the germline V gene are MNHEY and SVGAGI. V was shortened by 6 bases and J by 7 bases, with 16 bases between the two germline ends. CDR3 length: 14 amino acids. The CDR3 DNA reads TGTGCCAGCAGCAGGACCACCCTTAAGAATGAGCAGTTCTTC. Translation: CASSRTTLKNEQFF.

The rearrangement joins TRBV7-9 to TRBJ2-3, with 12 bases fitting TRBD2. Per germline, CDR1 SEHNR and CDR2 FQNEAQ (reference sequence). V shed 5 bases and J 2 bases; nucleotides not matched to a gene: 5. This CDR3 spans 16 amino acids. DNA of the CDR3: TGTGCCAGCAGCCTGCGGACTAGCGGGGTCACAGATACGCAGTATTTT. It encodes CASSLRTSGVTDTQYF.

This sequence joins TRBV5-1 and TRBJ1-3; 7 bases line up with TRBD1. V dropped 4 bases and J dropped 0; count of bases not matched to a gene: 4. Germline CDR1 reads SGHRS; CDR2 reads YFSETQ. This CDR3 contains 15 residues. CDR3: CASSPGQSSGNTIYF. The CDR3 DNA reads TGCGCCAGCAGCCCGGGACAGAGCTCTGGAAACACCATATATTTT. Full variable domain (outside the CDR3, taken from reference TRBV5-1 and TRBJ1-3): KAGVTQTPRYLIKTRGQQVTLSCSPISGHRSVSWYQQTPGQGLQFLFEYFSETQRNKGNFPGRFSGRQFSNSRSEMNVSTLELGDSALYLCASSPGQSSGNTIYFGEGSWLTVV.

The CDR3 bases are TGTGCCAGCAGCGTGACAGGGGGCGCGGTTGGAAACACCATATATTTT. Amino acid sequence: CASSVTGGAVGNTIYF. The chain combines TRBV9 with TRBJ1-3, with 10 bases lining up with TRBD1. In germline, CDR1 is SGDLS, CDR2 YYNGEE. Losses at the gene ends were 2 bases for V and 3 bases for J; bases not matched to a gene: 5. The CDR3 length is 16 residues. Drawing the rest from reference TRBV9 and TRBJ1-3, the complete variable domain is DSGVTQTPKHLITATGQRVTLRCSPRSGDLSVYWYQQSLDQGLQFLIQYYNGEERAKGNILERFSAQQFPDLHSELNLSSLELGDSALYFCASSVTGGAVGNTIYFGEGSWLTVV.

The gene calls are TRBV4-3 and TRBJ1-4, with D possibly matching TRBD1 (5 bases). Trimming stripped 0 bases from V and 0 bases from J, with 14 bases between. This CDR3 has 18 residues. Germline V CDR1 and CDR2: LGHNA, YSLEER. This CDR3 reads CASSQEYLVGATNEKLFF. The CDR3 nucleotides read TGCGCCAGCAGCCAAGAGTACCTTGTAGGGGCAACTAATGAAAAACTGTTTTTT.